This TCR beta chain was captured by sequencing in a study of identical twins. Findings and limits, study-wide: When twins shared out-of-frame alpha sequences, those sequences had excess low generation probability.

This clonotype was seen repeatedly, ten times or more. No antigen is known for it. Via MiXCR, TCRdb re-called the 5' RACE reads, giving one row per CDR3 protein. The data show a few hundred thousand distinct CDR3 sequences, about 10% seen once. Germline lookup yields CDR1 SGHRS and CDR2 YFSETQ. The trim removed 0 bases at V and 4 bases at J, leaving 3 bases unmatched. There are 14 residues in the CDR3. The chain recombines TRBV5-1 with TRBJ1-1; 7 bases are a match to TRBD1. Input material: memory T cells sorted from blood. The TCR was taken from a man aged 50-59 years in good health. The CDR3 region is CASSLAQGGTEAFF. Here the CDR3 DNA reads TGCGCCAGCAGCTTGGCGCAGGGGGGCACTGAAGCTTTCTTT. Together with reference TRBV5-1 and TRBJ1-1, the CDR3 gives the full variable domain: KAGVTQTPRYLIKTRGQQVTLSCSPISGHRSVSWYQQTPGQGLQFLFEYFSETQRNKGNFPGRFSGRQFSNSRSEMNVSTLELGDSALYLCASSLAQGGTEAFFGQGTRLTVV.